The 27 T cell receptor beta chains reported below all come from one sample, sequenced in a study of response to subunit inactivated influenza vaccine. MiXCR, run by TCRdb on the RT-PCR reads, gives a single entry per CDR3 protein. Here the sample spans fewer than 250,000 distinct CDR3 sequences, approximately 14% being singletons. The material sequenced was CD8+ T cells sorted from PBMCs, taken roughly 5 days after vaccination. The receptors come from a man between 50 and 59 years old who received an inactivated influenza vaccine.

The chain employs TRBV2 and TRBJ1-1; D ambiguous. The CDR3 is made up of 13 amino acids. Germline CDR1 is SNHLY and CDR2 is FYNNEI. Trimming took 11 bases from V and 0 from J, leaving 13 bases between them. The CDR3 bases are TGTGCCGCGGCCGGGAATTTGAACACTGAAGCTTTCTTT. It yields the protein CAAAGNLNTEAFF.

J is TRBJ2-7 and V is TRBV6-5; possibly TRBD2 for D (5 bases). The CDR3 has 14 amino acids. Trimming pared 2 bases from V and 2 bases from J, leaving 10 bases between. Germline V gene lookup returns CDR1 MNHEY and CDR2 SVGAGI. The CDR3 nucleotides are TGTGCCAGCAGTTACCGCGGGTTGGCCTACGAGCAGTACTTC. Its protein is CASSYRGLAYEQYF.

The chain combines TRBV2 with TRBJ1-5; D not certain. Per germline, CDR1 SNHLY and CDR2 FYNNEI. This CDR3 is 13 amino acids long. V was cut by 7 bases and J by 5 bases, with 12 bases left in between. CDR3 sequence: CASIRDRDQPQHF. The DNA for the CDR3 is TGTGCCAGCATCAGAGACCGAGATCAGCCCCAGCATTTT.

This clonotype was counted between two and nine times. The chain joins TRBV20-1 to TRBJ2-5; D is unresolved. Germline CDR1 and CDR2: DFQATT and SNEGSKA (reference sequence). The CDR3 extends over 13 amino acids. V lost 5 bases to trimming and J lost 4 bases, with 14 bases between them. CDR3 amino acids: CSAPKDVSETQYF. The CDR3 nucleotides are TGCAGTGCTCCAAAAGACGTATCAGAGACCCAGTACTTC.

This clonotype was seen a few times. V usage is TRBV20-1 and J usage is TRBJ2-3; no clear D. The CDR3 consists of 14 residues. The V gene lost 0 bases and the J gene lost 2 bases, with 9 bases spanning the gap. Germline CDR1 reads DFQATT; CDR2 reads SNEGSKA (reference sequence). The CDR3 DNA sequence: TGCAGTGCTAGAGATCTGATCACCACAGATACGCAGTATTTT. It codes for CSARDLITTDTQYF.

The genes are TRBV27 and TRBJ2-3, with D unresolved. The V end was cut by 4 bases, the J end by 4 bases, with 15 bases between. CDR1 is MNHEY and CDR2 is SMNVEV in the germline V gene (reference sequence). The CDR3 is made up of 15 amino acids. CDR3 region: CASSSIPGPPDTQYF. Written as DNA, the CDR3 is TGTGCCAGCAGTTCCATACCCGGGCCCCCAGATACGCAGTATTTT.

This chain connects TRBV7-9 to TRBJ2-5; maybe TRBD1 (5 bases). CDR3 length: 15 amino acids. Trimming pared 1 base from V and 4 bases from J, leaving 13 bases between. Germline values: CDR1 SEHNR, CDR2 FQNEAQ (reference sequence). The CDR3 reads CASSLVFGQGETQYF. The CDR3 nucleotides read TGTGCCAGCAGCTTAGTCTTCGGACAAGGAGAGACCCAGTACTTC.

This clonotype has at least ten counts. The V gene is TRBV28, the J gene TRBJ2-3, with D possibly TRBD1 on 5 matching bases. Trimming cost V 8 bases and J 2 bases, with 17 bases left between them. CDR1 and CDR2 from the germline V gene are MDHEN and SYDVKM. The CDR3 consists of 15 residues. The chain's CDR3 is CASLDRQTNTDTQYF. The CDR3, as DNA: TGTGCCAGCCTCGATAGACAGACGAACACAGATACGCAGTATTTT. Drawing the rest from reference TRBV28 and TRBJ2-3, the complete variable domain is DVKVTQSSRYLVKRTGEKVFLECVQDMDHENMFWYRQDPGLGLRLIYFSYDVKMKEKGDIPEGYSVSREKKERFSLILESASTNQTSMYLCASLDRQTNTDTQYFGPGTRLTVL.

The chain uses TRBV5-6 and TRBJ2-7; 9 bases are shared with TRBD2. CDR1 is SGHDT, CDR2 YYEEEE, per germline. V was clipped by 0 bases and J by 2 bases; unmatched bases: 3. The CDR3 contains 15 residues. The CDR3 region has the DNA TGTGCCAGCAGCTTGGGCCTAGCGGGGCCCTACGAGCAGTACTTC. The encoded protein is CASSLGLAGPYEQYF.

This clonotype was seen more than once but under ten times. The CDR3 spells CASSEYKASVEQFF. The CDR3 nucleotides read TGTGCCAGCAGTGAATATAAGGCTAGCGTTGAGCAGTTCTTC. The chain joins TRBV25-1 to TRBJ2-1; tentatively, D is TRBD2 (6 bases). The CDR3 runs 14 residues. The germline gives CDR1 MGHDK, CDR2 SYGVNS. V was trimmed by 0 bases and J by 9 bases, leaving 12 bases between them.

DNA of the CDR3: TGCAGTGCTAGAGGCTTAATAGCGGGAGTGATACACAATGAGCAGTTCTTC. This translates into CSARGLIAGVIHNEQFF. The chain recombines TRBV20-1 with TRBJ2-1; 9 nucleotides align to TRBD2. Germline V gives CDR1 DFQATT, CDR2 SNEGSKA (reference sequence). Germline trimming cut 1 base from V and 5 bases from J; bases unmatched to any gene: 12. This CDR3 comprises 17 residues.

J is TRBJ1-1 and V is TRBV6-5, with D unclear. Germline V gene data show CDR1 as MNHEY and CDR2 as SVGAGI. The CDR3 loop spans 16 amino acids. The germline V and J ends were trimmed by 0 bases and 9 bases, with 20 bases remaining between them. The CDR3 nucleotides are TGTGCCAGCAGTTACTCGTTGTATTCAGACAAAGGTCAAGCTTTCTTT. It encodes CASSYSLYSDKGQAFF.

This clonotype has more than one count but fewer than ten. The chain joins TRBV27 to TRBJ2-1; 7 bases fit TRBD2. Germline V gene lookup returns CDR1 MNHEY and CDR2 SMNVEV (reference sequence). The CDR3 is made up of 15 amino acids. V dropped 5 bases and J dropped 3; count of bases not matched to a gene: 7. The CDR3 protein is CASSIGGSIYNEQFF. The CDR3 coding sequence is TGTGCCAGCAGTATAGGCGGGAGTATCTACAATGAGCAGTTCTTC.

The V and J genes are TRBV11-2 and TRBJ2-7; the D call may be TRBD1 or TRBD2 (6 bases each). There are 15 residues in the CDR3. The V gene's germline CDR1 is SGHAT and CDR2 FQNNGV. Trimming removed 5 bases at V and 3 bases at J, with 17 bases between. In DNA, the CDR3 is TGTGCCAGCAGCCTCCGGGAGCGCAGGGGCTACGAGCAGTACTTC. Residues: CASSLRERRGYEQYF.

The rearrangement joins TRBV7-2 to TRBJ2-1; 14 bases are shared with TRBD2. Trimming cost V 4 bases and J 6 bases; bases outside gene matches: 8. Per the germline V gene, CDR1 is SGHTA and CDR2 is FQGNSA. CDR3 length equals 17 residues. The CDR3 nucleotides read TGTGCCAGCAGCTATGGAGGGGGACTAGCGGGAGTCAATGAGCAGTTCTTC. Its protein is CASSYGGGLAGVNEQFF.

In this sample, this clonotype turned up a few times. The rearrangement joins TRBV7-2 to TRBJ2-7; the match to TRBD1 covers 8 bases. Germline CDR1 reads SGHTA; CDR2 reads FQGNSA. The CDR3 covers 17 residues. After removal of 5 bases from V and 7 bases from J, the junction contained 19 bases not matched to a gene. In nucleotides, the CDR3 is TGTGCCAGCAGCCCTAGTTCAGGGGGCCGAGGCCTTGGAGAGCAGTACTTC. Encoded protein: CASSPSSGGRGLGEQYF.

This clonotype showed up just a few times. The chain recombines TRBV2 with TRBJ2-1, with 12 bases matching TRBD2. Germline-derived CDR1 and CDR2 are SNHLY and FYNNEI. There are 15 residues in the CDR3. Losses at the gene ends were 6 bases for V and 8 bases for J; bases not matched to a gene: 8. The CDR3 nucleotides read TGTGCCAGCAGACCGACTAGCGGGAGACCTGATGAGCAGTTCTTC. Its protein product is CASRPTSGRPDEQFF.

The chain is built from TRBV14 and TRBJ2-3; D unresolved. V was cut by 2 bases and J by 6 bases, with 24 bases left in between. Looked up from germline, CDR1 is SGHDN and CDR2 is FVKESK. CDR3 length equals 18 residues. The CDR3 region is CASSQFQVKSGFGDTQYF. The CDR3 DNA follows: TGTGCCAGCAGCCAATTTCAAGTAAAGAGTGGGTTTGGGGATACGCAGTATTTT.

This sequence joins TRBV20-1 and TRBJ1-1; D is undetermined. CDR3 length: 13 residues. The germline V and J ends were trimmed by 0 bases and 5 bases, with 10 bases remaining between them. The germline CDR1 and CDR2 sequences are DFQATT and SNEGSKA (reference sequence). CDR3 sequence: CSARDRTDTEAFF. The CDR3 DNA sequence: TGCAGTGCTAGAGACCGGACGGATACTGAAGCTTTCTTT.

The sample holds a few counts of this clonotype. The chain couples TRBV27 to TRBJ2-1; TRBD2 matches 9 bases. This CDR3 contains 14 residues. V trimming: 6 bases; J trimming: 15 bases; junction bases outside the gene matches: 15. Germline V CDR1 and CDR2: MNHEY, SMNVEV (reference sequence). The CDR3 loop reads CASRLGSGSLFWFF. In nucleotides, the CDR3 is TGTGCCAGCAGACTGGGTAGCGGGAGTTTGTTTTGGTTCTTC.

This sequence joins TRBV12-3 or TRBV12-4 and TRBJ1-6; D uncertain. This CDR3 contains 15 residues. Between the trimmed V and J ends, which lost 4 bases and 10 bases, there was a span of 17 bases. CDR3 residues: CASSSPQPPRSPLHF. CDR3 DNA sequence: TGTGCCAGCAGTTCCCCTCAACCCCCCAGGTCACCCCTCCACTTT.

This clonotype turned up a few times. The chain is built from TRBV4-2 and TRBJ2-1, with 8 bases fitting TRBD2. This CDR3 contains 15 residues. Germline lookup yields CDR1 LGHNA and CDR2 YNFKEQ. J gave up 10 bases and V 3 bases, and 11 bases lay outside the gene matches. CDR3 DNA sequence: TGTGCCAGCAGCCACCCGGGACTAGTGGAGAGGGAGCAGTTCTTC. It codes for CASSHPGLVEREQFF.

The chain employs TRBV10-3 and TRBJ1-4; a possible D gene is TRBD1 (5 bases). The CDR3 is made up of 18 amino acids. Germline V gene sequence: CDR1 ENHRY, CDR2 SYGVKD. V was shortened by 0 bases and J by 0 bases, with 14 bases between the two germline ends. CDR3 in DNA: TGTGCCATCAGTGAGTCGAGTGGGGGAGTTGCAACTAATGAAAAACTGTTTTTT. Translation: CAISESSGGVATNEKLFF.

This clonotype was recorded a few times. The V gene is TRBV12-3 or TRBV12-4, the J gene TRBJ2-5; the match to TRBD1 covers 8 bases. The J segment lost 5 bases and the V segment lost 5 bases, leaving 7 bases of the junction unmatched. The length of the CDR3 is 14 residues. The CDR3 DNA is TGTGCCAGCAGTACGGACAGGGATGAGGAGACCCAGTACTTC. This sequence encodes CASSTDRDEETQYF.

This clonotype was seen a few times. The CDR3 reads CASSFGGVYTEAFF. Written as DNA, the CDR3 is TGTGCCAGCAGTTTTGGGGGGGTTTACACTGAAGCTTTCTTT. V is TRBV28 and J is TRBJ1-1, with D possibly TRBD1 on 5 matching bases. The CDR3 is made up of 14 amino acids. Germline values: CDR1 MDHEN, CDR2 SYDVKM. The V and J ends lost 3 bases and 3 bases respectively, with 11 bases between them.

This clonotype was recorded a few times. The chain combines TRBV12-3 or TRBV12-4 with TRBJ1-5; no firm D call. This CDR3 comprises 14 residues. Deletions cut 4 bases from V and 5 bases from J, with 12 bases between. CDR3 sequence: CASSSDGVDQPQHF. The CDR3 DNA follows: TGTGCCAGCAGTTCTGACGGGGTGGATCAGCCCCAGCATTTT.

The chain uses TRBV4-3 and TRBJ2-3; TRBD2 aligns across 14 bases. Germline assignment: CDR1 LGHNA and CDR2 YSLEER. The V and J ends lost 3 bases and 5 bases, in that order; junction bases with no gene match: 7. CDR3 length equals 17 residues. CDR3 amino acids: CASSQDRTSGRIDTQYF. CDR3 DNA sequence: TGCGCCAGCAGCCAGGACCGGACTAGCGGGAGGATAGATACGCAGTATTTT.